This section outlines one TCR beta chain sequence together with its context. The antigen is not known. Recent vaccinations or acute infections were absent in the healthy HIV-negative adult donors. Every contributor of samples was a Caucasian grown-up residing in Nashville, Tennessee. Trimming shortened V by 3 bases and J by 0 bases, and 3 bases separated the two germline ends. This CDR3 contains 12 residues. Per germline, CDR1 SGDLS and CDR2 YYNGEE. Generated by immunoSEQ multiplex PCR, the TCRdb table keeps only in-frame clones and is missing some. Of 2 million to 2.5 million clones listed, roughly 93% were seen once; the top ten hold about 0.39%. The data derive from a study of shared clonotypes between healthy human individuals. Study-level findings and limits: Despite large depth, sorted-subset datasets appeared incompletely sequenced. Only blood was sampled, and tissue TCR repertoires likely differ from blood ones.

V and J are TRBV9 and TRBJ2-5; no reliable D call. The sequence was obtained from a man aged 18 to 30 in good health. Some clones in this sample may be carry-over from other donors' samples. The sample was naive CD4+ T cells from PBMCs. The subset is: CD45RA+ positively selected. Here the CDR3 DNA reads TGTGCCAGCAGCGGGGACCAAGAGACCCAGTACTTC. Its protein product is CASSGDQETQYF.